This passage covers 23 T cell receptor beta chains from one sample sequenced in a study of cytomegalovirus exposure and HLA in healthy donors. Both 60 Vbeta primers and 13 Jbeta primers went into the PCR. Profiled with immunoSEQ multiplex PCR; TCRdb holds only in-frame clones, not every one. The sample lists around 57,000 clones; roughly 90% were seen once. The sample consisted of PBMCs. The origin of the receptors is a man younger than 40 in good health and CMV-seropositive.

This clone was detected once. The chain links TRBV9 to TRBJ1-6; D remains unclear. Germline values: CDR1 SGDLS, CDR2 YYNGEE. V lost 2 bases and J 7 bases, leaving 10 bases between the germline ends. CDR3 length: 14 residues. CDR3 nucleotides: TGTGCCAGCAGCGTCGGTACTTCAAATTCACCCCTCCACTTT. This encodes CASSVGTSNSPLHF.

The V and J genes are TRBV19 and TRBJ1-5; 7 bases fit TRBD1. CDR1 LNHDA and CDR2 SQIVND come from the germline V gene (reference sequence). V lost 5 bases to trimming and J lost 7 bases; unmatched junction nucleotides: 8. The CDR3 sequence is 14 residues long. The CDR3 DNA reads as TGTGCCAGTAGTCCTCCCCGGGACAGACAGCCCCAGCATTTT. Its translation is CASSPPRDRQPQHF.

Remarks on this clone: Other DNA sequences in this sample translate to the same CDR3. The chain recombines TRBV5-1 with TRBJ2-3; D remains unclear. Germline-derived CDR1 and CDR2 are SGHRS and YFSETQ. CDR3 length: 12 residues. Trimming left V 4 bases short and J 0 bases short, with 3 bases between. The CDR3 spells CASSLSTDTQYF. The CDR3 bases are TGCGCCAGCAGCCTTAGCACAGATACGCAGTATTTT. Using reference TRBV5-1 and TRBJ2-3 for the parts outside the CDR3, the full variable domain is KAGVTQTPRYLIKTRGQQVTLSCSPISGHRSVSWYQQTPGQGLQFLFEYFSETQRNKGNFPGRFSGRQFSNSRSEMNVSTLELGDSALYLCASSLSTDTQYFGPGTRLTVL.

The V call is TRBV6-1, the J call TRBJ2-7, with D possibly TRBD1 on 5 matching bases. V was cut by 10 bases and J by 6 bases, with 19 bases left in between. The CDR3 totals 13 residues. Germline V gene data show CDR1 as MNHNS and CDR2 as SASEGT. The CDR3: CATRTSHLSEQYF. The CDR3 nucleotides read TGTGCCACCCGGACATCACATTTAAGCGAGCAGTACTTC.

V is TRBV9 and J is TRBJ2-7, with a tentative D call TRBD1 (5 bases). CDR3 length equals 14 residues. Germline V CDR1 and CDR2: SGDLS, YYNGEE. V was shortened by 3 bases and J by 0 bases, with 10 bases between the two germline ends. Here the CDR3 DNA reads TGTGCCAGCAGCGAACAGGTTAACTCCTACGAGCAGTACTTC. Encoded protein: CASSEQVNSYEQYF.

This clone appeared a single time. This chain connects TRBV11-3 to TRBJ2-5; the match to TRBD1 covers 7 bases. CDR1 and CDR2 from the germline V gene are SGHNT and YENEEA. The CDR3 contains 15 residues. Trimming cost V 0 bases and J 5 bases; bases outside gene matches: 6. The CDR3 coding sequence is TGTGCCAGCAGCTTAGAAGGGGGCGGTTGGGAGACCCAGTACTTC. Protein sequence: CASSLEGGGWETQYF.

CDR3 sequence: CAWSDLNRVTNEKLFF. CDR3 in DNA: TGTGCCTGGAGTGACCTTAACAGGGTAACTAATGAAAAACTGTTTTTT. This chain connects TRBV30 to TRBJ1-4, with D possibly being TRBD1 (6 bases). V lost 1 base, J lost 1 base, and 13 bases lay in between. CDR1 GTSNPN and CDR2 SVGIG come from the germline V gene (reference sequence). The CDR3 has 16 residues.

The V gene is TRBV19, the J gene TRBJ2-2; 12 nucleotides match TRBD2. The V gene end was trimmed by 8 bases and the J gene end by 1 base; junction bases not matched to a gene: 2. The CDR3 extends over 15 amino acids. The germline CDR1 and CDR2 sequences are LNHDA and SQIVND (reference sequence). For the CDR3, the DNA is TGTGCCAGTTGGACTAGCGGGATGAACACCGGGGAGCTGTTTTTT. This codes for CASWTSGMNTGELFF.

The chain uses TRBV9 and TRBJ2-1; D is possibly TRBD2 (6 bases). The V end was cut by 0 bases, the J end by 8 bases, with 24 bases between. The CDR3 spans 18 residues. CDR1 is SGDLS and CDR2 is YYNGEE in the germline V gene. This CDR3 is CASSVDVGFSEAGDEQFF. CDR3 DNA sequence: TGTGCCAGCAGCGTAGACGTCGGTTTTTCGGAAGCGGGCGATGAGCAGTTCTTC.

The rearrangement joins TRBV27 to TRBJ1-4; no clear D gene. Germline CDR1 MNHEY, CDR2 SMNVEV (reference sequence). V shed 1 base and J shed 8 bases, with 11 bases lying between them. This CDR3 contains 14 residues. The CDR3 DNA follows: TGTGCCAGCAGTTTATGGGCCCCTCCAGAAAAACTGTTTTTT. It translates to CASSLWAPPEKLFF.

The chain carries TRBV19 and TRBJ1-1; TRBD1 matches at 8 bases. The length of the CDR3 is 14 residues. V gave up 2 bases and J gave up 1 base; unmatched junction bases: 0. Germline loops: CDR1 LNHDA, CDR2 SQIVND (reference sequence). The CDR3 DNA is TGTGCCAGTAGTATAACAGGGGGGAACACTGAAGCTTTCTTT. It yields the protein CASSITGGNTEAFF.

The chain recombines TRBV6-6 with TRBJ1-2; D uncertain. Trimming removed 4 bases at V and 5 bases at J, with 11 bases between. The CDR3 is 13 residues long. Germline values: CDR1 MNHNY, CDR2 SVGAGI (reference sequence). The CDR3 bases are TGTGCCAGCAGTTTCCTATCGGGGTATGGCTACACCTTC. This codes for CASSFLSGYGYTF.

The CDR3 here is CASSLRGGIEAFF. DNA for the CDR3: TGCGCCAGCAGCCTCAGGGGAGGGATTGAAGCTTTCTTT. The V and J genes are TRBV5-1 and TRBJ1-1; D is perhaps TRBD1 (6 bases). Between the trimmed V and J ends, which lost 4 bases and 7 bases, there was a span of 14 bases. CDR3 length: 13 amino acids. Looked up from germline, CDR1 is SGHRS and CDR2 is YFSETQ.

This clone was seen a handful of times. J is TRBJ1-1 and V is TRBV4-3; D is unclear. With 0 bases removed from V and 1 base from J, the gap between germline ends came to 6 bases. The CDR3 runs 14 residues. Germline CDR1 is LGHNA and CDR2 is YSLEER. The CDR3 sequence is CASSQETANTEAFF. In DNA form, the CDR3 reads TGCGCCAGCAGCCAAGAAACAGCGAACACTGAAGCTTTCTTT.

The chain joins TRBV5-1 to TRBJ1-2; D is unclear. The germline V gene encodes CDR1 SGHRS and CDR2 YFSETQ. This CDR3 is built from 14 residues. V was trimmed by 0 bases and J by 5 bases, leaving 11 bases between them. This CDR3 is CASSLVGAIYGYTF. The CDR3 nucleotides read TGCGCCAGCAGCTTGGTTGGAGCGATATATGGCTACACCTTC. Looking up the rest from reference TRBV5-1 and TRBJ1-2 gives the full variable domain: KAGVTQTPRYLIKTRGQQVTLSCSPISGHRSVSWYQQTPGQGLQFLFEYFSETQRNKGNFPGRFSGRQFSNSRSEMNVSTLELGDSALYLCASSLVGAIYGYTFGSGTRLTVV.

This rearrangement joins TRBV6-5 to TRBJ2-6, with D possibly matching TRBD1 (6 bases). Trimming left V 0 bases short and J 0 bases short, with 6 bases between. Per the germline V gene, CDR1 is MNHEY and CDR2 is SVGAGI. The CDR3 length is 16 residues. The CDR3 spells CASSYSQGSGANVLTF. CDR3 DNA: TGTGCCAGCAGTTACTCACAGGGCTCTGGGGCCAACGTCCTGACTTTC.

V is TRBV7-9 and J is TRBJ2-5, with D uncertain. Judging by the DNA end, TRBJ2-7 fits better; the J call may be wrong. Germline V lookup: CDR1 SEHNR, CDR2 FQNEAQ (reference sequence). This CDR3 has 15 amino acids. The chain's CDR3 is CASSLEREAGYEQYF. The CDR3 region has the DNA TGTGCCAGCAGCTTAGAACGCGAAGCCGGGTACGAGCAGTACTTC.

This chain joins TRBV6-5 and TRBJ2-3; D uncertain. The CDR3 loop spans 14 amino acids. V was trimmed by 0 bases and J by 6 bases, leaving 10 bases between them. CDR1 and CDR2 from the germline V gene are MNHEY and SVGAGI. The CDR3 DNA sequence: TGTGCCAGCAGTTACTCAACAGTGGTGGATACGCAGTATTTT. It encodes CASSYSTVVDTQYF.

The V call is TRBV28, the J call TRBJ2-2; tentative D call: TRBD1 (6 bases). CDR3 length equals 16 residues. Germline V gene sequence: CDR1 MDHEN, CDR2 SYDVKM. V was pared by 1 base and J by 3 bases, with 12 bases between. The CDR3 spells CASSLFLGQHTGELFF. The CDR3 DNA reads as TGTGCCAGCAGTTTATTCCTGGGACAACACACCGGGGAGCTGTTTTTT.

The chain recombines TRBV6-1 with TRBJ2-3, with 7 positions matching TRBD1. The junction had 5 bases not matched to a gene; V was cut back by 7 bases and J by 1 base. This CDR3 spans 14 amino acids. CDR1 and CDR2 (germline): MNHNS, SASEGT. The CDR3 sequence is CASTEQGRTDTQYF. CDR3 nucleotides: TGTGCCAGCACCGAACAGGGGCGCACAGATACGCAGTATTTT.

This clone occurred a few times. This sequence joins TRBV7-9 and TRBJ2-7, with 13 bases fitting TRBD2. Germline values: CDR1 SEHNR, CDR2 FQNEAQ (reference sequence). This CDR3 contains 15 residues. The junction had 4 bases not matched to a gene; V was cut back by 4 bases and J by 4 bases. The CDR3 loop reads CASSWGLAGLYEQYF. DNA for the CDR3: TGTGCCAGCAGCTGGGGACTAGCGGGGTTATACGAGCAGTACTTC.

Remarks on this clone: One end of the junction does not line up with germline, which may come from a read error. The CDR3 loop reads CASSLDRGTLREQYF. The CDR3 DNA is TGTGCCAGCAGCCTAGACAGGGGTACGCTCCGCGAGCAGTACTTC. V is TRBV11-2 and J is TRBJ2-7, with 8 bases lining up with TRBD1. The CDR3 length is 15 residues. Germline V lookup: CDR1 SGHAT, CDR2 FQNNGV.

V is TRBV7-2 and J is TRBJ2-1; 7 bases fit TRBD2. CDR3 length: 12 residues. The germline gives CDR1 SGHTA, CDR2 FQGNSA. The V gene end was trimmed by 7 bases and the J gene end by 7 bases; junction bases not matched to a gene: 4. The CDR3 sequence: CASTGGSNEQFF. CDR3 nucleotides: TGTGCCAGCACCGGCGGGAGTAATGAGCAGTTCTTC.